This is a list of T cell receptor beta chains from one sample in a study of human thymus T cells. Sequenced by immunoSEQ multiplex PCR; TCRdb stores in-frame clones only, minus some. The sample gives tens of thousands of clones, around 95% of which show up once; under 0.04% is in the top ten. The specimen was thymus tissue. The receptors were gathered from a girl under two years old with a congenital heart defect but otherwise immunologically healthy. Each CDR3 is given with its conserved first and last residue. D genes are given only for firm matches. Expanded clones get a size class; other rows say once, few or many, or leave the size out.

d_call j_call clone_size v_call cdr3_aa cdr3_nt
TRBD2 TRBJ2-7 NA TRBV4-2 CASSQVAGSFEQYF TGTGCCAGCAGCCAAGTAGCGGGTAGCTTCGAGCAGTACTTC
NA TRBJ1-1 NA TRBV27 CASSLYTASEAFF TGTGCCAGCAGTTTATATACTGCCTCTGAAGCTTTCTTT
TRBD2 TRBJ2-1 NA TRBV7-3 CASSPRATSGRRGNEQFF TGTGCCAGCAGTCCCCGGGCAACTAGCGGGAGGAGGGGCAATGAGCAGTTCTTC
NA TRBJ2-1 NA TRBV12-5 CASVPPSNEQFF TGTGCTAGTGTCCCTCCTTCCAATGAGCAGTTCTTC
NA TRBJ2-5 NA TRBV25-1 CASSTNTNFWTQYF TGTGCCAGCAGTACTAATACCAATTTCTGGACCCAGTACTTC
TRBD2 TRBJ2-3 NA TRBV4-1 CASSQLTSGTTDTQYF TGCGCCAGCAGCCAATTGACTAGCGGTACCACAGATACGCAGTATTTT
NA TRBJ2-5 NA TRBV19 CASNERGEETQYF TGTGCCAGTAATGAGAGGGGAGAAGAGACCCAGTACTTC
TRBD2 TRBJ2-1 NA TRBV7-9 CASRPRCGGYNEQFF TGTGCCAGCAGGCCCCGGTGCGGGGGCTACAATGAGCAGTTCTTC
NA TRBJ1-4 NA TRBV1 CTSSQVPYNEKLFF TGCACCAGCAGCCAAGTCCCGTATAATGAAAAACTGTTTTTT
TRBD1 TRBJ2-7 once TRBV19 CASSNRGTGEQYF TGTGCCAGTAGTAACAGGGGTACTGGCGAGCAGTACTTC
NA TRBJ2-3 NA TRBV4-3 CASSPARNSTDTQYF TGCGCCAGCAGCCCGGCAAGGAATAGCACAGATACGCAGTATTTT
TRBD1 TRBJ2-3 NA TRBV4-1 CASSQLGGQGADTQYF TGCGCCAGCAGCCAGTTAGGGGGACAGGGGGCAGATACGCAGTATTTT
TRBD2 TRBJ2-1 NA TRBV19 CASSLGTSGSEQFF TGTGCCAGTAGTCTCGGGACTAGCGGGAGTGAGCAGTTCTTC
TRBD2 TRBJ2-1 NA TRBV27 CASSPGLGTYNEQFF TGTGCCAGCAGTCCAGGACTAGGGACCTACAATGAGCAGTTCTTC
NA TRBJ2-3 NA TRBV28 CASSYPPAADTQYF TGTGCCAGCAGTTACCCCCCTGCGGCAGATACGCAGTATTTT
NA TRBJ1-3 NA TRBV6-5 CASRQRGSLGNTIYF TGTGCCAGCAGGCAGAGAGGGTCCCTCGGAAACACCATATATTTT
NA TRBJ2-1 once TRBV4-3 CASSHPTDRGPAGEQFF TGCGCCAGCAGCCATCCAACCGACAGGGGCCCAGCGGGGGAGCAGTTCTTC
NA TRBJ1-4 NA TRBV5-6 CASSRREGFVATNEKLFF TGTGCCAGCAGCAGGAGGGAGGGGTTCGTTGCAACTAATGAAAAACTGTTTTTT
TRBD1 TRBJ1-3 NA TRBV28 CASSSDRARVGNTIYF TGTGCCAGCAGTTCAGACAGGGCCCGGGTTGGAAACACCATATATTTT
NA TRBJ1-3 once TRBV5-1 CASSLPEASGNTIYF TGCGCCAGCAGCTTGCCGGAGGCCTCTGGAAACACCATATATTTT
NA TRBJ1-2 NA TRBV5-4 CASSLALHRDHYGYTF TGTGCCAGCAGCTTGGCTTTGCACAGGGACCACTATGGCTACACCTTC
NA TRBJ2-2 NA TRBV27 CASSPLVVSSGGELFF TGTGCCAGCAGTCCCCTAGTTGTATCGTCTGGCGGGGAGCTGTTTTTT
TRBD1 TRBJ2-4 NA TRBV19 CASSIGGTGSPMFTGIAKNIQYF TGTGCCAGTAGTATAGGGGGGACAGGGTCCCCTATGTTTACGGGGATAGCCAAAAACATTCAGTACTTC
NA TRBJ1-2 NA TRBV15 CATSRDETGGDYYGYTF TGTGCCACCAGCAGAGACGAGACAGGTGGGGATTACTATGGCTACACCTTC
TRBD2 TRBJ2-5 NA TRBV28 CASSPPGGQETQYF TGTGCCAGCAGTCCCCCGGGGGGCCAAGAGACCCAGTACTTC
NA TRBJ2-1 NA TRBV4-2 CASSQEVRGLISDEQFF TGTGCCAGCAGCCAAGAGGTGCGTGGACTAATCAGCGATGAGCAGTTCTTC
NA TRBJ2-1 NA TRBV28 CASSLWGGFYNEQFF TGTGCCAGCAGTTTATGGGGGGGATTCTACAATGAGCAGTTCTTC
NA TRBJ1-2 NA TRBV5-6 CASSLQPGELSYGYTF TGTGCCAGCAGCTTGCAACCAGGGGAACTAAGCTATGGCTACACCTTC
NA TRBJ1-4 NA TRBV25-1 CASSESTYRVTNEKLFF TGTGCCAGCAGTGAATCCACCTACAGGGTAACTAATGAAAAACTGTTTTTT
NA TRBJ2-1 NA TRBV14 CASSRRFRRAPFSSYNEQFF TGTGCCAGCAGCCGACGGTTTAGGCGGGCGCCCTTCAGCTCCTACAATGAGCAGTTCTTC
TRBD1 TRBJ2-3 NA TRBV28 CASSFLDRGSDTQYF TGTGCCAGCAGTTTTTTAGACAGGGGGTCAGATACGCAGTATTTT
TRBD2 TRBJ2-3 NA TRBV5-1 CASRWRAGGPTDTQYF TGCGCCAGCAGGTGGCGGGCGGGAGGGCCCACAGATACGCAGTATTTT
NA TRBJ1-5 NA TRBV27 CASSPQQGGSNQPQHF TGTGCCAGCAGTCCCCAACAAGGAGGGAGCAATCAGCCCCAGCATTTT
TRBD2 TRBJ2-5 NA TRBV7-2 CASSLIAGVQETQYF TGTGCCAGCAGCTTGATAGCGGGAGTACAAGAGACCCAGTACTTC
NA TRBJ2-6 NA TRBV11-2 CASSSRRQVNSGANVLTF TGTGCCAGCAGCTCGCGGAGACAGGTGAACTCTGGGGCCAACGTCCTGACTTTC
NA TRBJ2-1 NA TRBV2 CASTREGRGFDEQFF TGTGCCAGCACCCGCGAGGGGCGCGGGTTTGATGAGCAGTTCTTC
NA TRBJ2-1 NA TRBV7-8 CASSLRRLNEQFF TGTGCCAGCAGCTTACGACGTCTCAATGAGCAGTTCTTC
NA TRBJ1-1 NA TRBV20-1 CRGRNEAFF TGCAGAGGAAGAAACGAAGCTTTCTTT
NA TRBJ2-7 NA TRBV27 CASSFSVTQPYYEQYF TGTGCCAGCAGTTTTAGCGTTACACAGCCTTATTACGAGCAGTACTTC
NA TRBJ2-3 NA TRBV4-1 CASSQEGSEWIGTDTQYF TGCGCCAGCAGCCAAGAAGGGAGTGAGTGGATTGGCACAGATACGCAGTATTTT
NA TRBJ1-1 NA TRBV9 CASRPSMALDGGTPGTEAFF TGTGCCAGCAGACCCTCCATGGCCCTTGATGGGGGGACACCGGGGACTGAAGCTTTCTTT
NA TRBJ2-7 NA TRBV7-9 CASSSQGCPYEQYF TGTGCCAGCAGCTCACAGGGATGCCCCTACGAGCAGTACTTC
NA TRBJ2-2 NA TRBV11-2 CASSPCRGRERGELFF TGTGCCAGCAGCCCTTGTCGGGGCAGGGAGAGAGGGGAGCTGTTTTTT
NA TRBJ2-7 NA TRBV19 CASSVGMPYEQYF TGTGCCAGTAGTGTGGGAATGCCCTACGAGCAGTACTTC
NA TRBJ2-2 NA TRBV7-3 CASSLTKQGEGELFF TGTGCCAGCAGCTTAACGAAACAGGGAGAGGGGGAGCTGTTTTTT
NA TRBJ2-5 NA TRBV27 CASSLRDQETQYF TGTGCCAGTTCTCTACGGGATCAAGAGACCCAGTACTTC
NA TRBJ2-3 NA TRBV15 CATSRAWGRDLTDTQYF TGTGCCACCAGCAGAGCCTGGGGTAGGGACCTCACAGATACGCAGTATTTT
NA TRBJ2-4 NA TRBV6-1 CASSVRIRQENIQYF TGTGCCAGCAGTGTACGGATACGACAGGAAAACATTCAGTACTTC
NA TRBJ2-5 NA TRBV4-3 CASSQDVGSSSSKETQYF TGCGCCAGCAGCCAAGACGTAGGAAGCTCTAGCTCTAAGGAGACCCAGTACTTC
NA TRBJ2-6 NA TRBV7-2 CASSTRNRDAGANVLTF TGTGCCAGCAGCACCCGGAACAGGGATGCTGGGGCCAACGTCCTGACTTTC
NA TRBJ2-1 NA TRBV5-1 CASSLRPGSSYNEQFF TGCGCCAGCAGCTTGAGGCCCGGGAGCTCCTACAATGAGCAGTTCTTC